This is a list of T cell receptor beta chains from one sample in a study of PD-1 blockade in classical Hodgkin lymphoma. The assay was immunoSEQ multiplex PCR, and TCRdb's table has in-frame clones only and misses some. The profile shows tens of thousands of clones, approximately 94% of them singletons. Material: peripheral blood mononuclear cells (PBMCs), obtained at baseline. These receptors all come from a human donor with classical Hodgkin lymphoma. Both conserved end residues are part of each CDR3. The order of the fields is D gene, J gene, V gene, CDR3 DNA, CDR3 protein. The D gene is left open where the match is weak.

TRBD1,TRBJ2-7,TRBV2,TGTGCCAGCAGTCAGGGGGCCCTCTCCTACGAGCAGTACTTC,CASSQGALSYEQYF
TRBD1,TRBJ2-3,TRBV5-1,TGCGCCAGCAGCATCGGACAGGGGGGAGACTCTGGCACAGATACGCAGTATTTT,CASSIGQGGDSGTDTQYF
-,TRBJ1-2,TRBV19,TGTGCCAGTAGTATAGTGGACACCCGAGTGCGAGGCTACACCTTC,CASSIVDTRVRGYTF
TRBD1,TRBJ2-7,TRBV27,TGTGCCAGCAGTTCCCAGGGGGCCAACGAGCAGTACTTC,CASSSQGANEQYF
-,TRBJ1-5,TRBV4-1,TGCGCCAGCAGTTCACAGGGAAATAGCAATCAGCCCCAGCATTTT,CASSSQGNSNQPQHF
-,TRBJ2-2,TRBV30,TGTGCCTCTGACACAACTAACACCGGGGAGCTGTTTTTT,CASDTTNTGELFF
-,TRBJ1-3,TRBV9,TGTGCCAGCAGCGTAGGGAGCAGCTCTGGAAACACCATATATTTT,CASSVGSSSGNTIYF
-,TRBJ1-2,TRBV7-2,TGTGCCAGCAGCGCATACACCTTC,CASSAYTF
TRBD2,TRBJ2-1,TRBV5-4,TGTGCCAGCAGCTTCCTAGCGGGGCTTTCCTACAATGAGCAGTTCTTC,CASSFLAGLSYNEQFF
-,TRBJ2-7,TRBV27,TGTGCCAGCAGTTTAGAGGCGGCCGACGAGCAGTACTTC,CASSLEAADEQYF
-,TRBJ2-3,TRBV27,TGTGCCAGCAGCCTCGTAAGGACAGATACGCAGTATTTT,CASSLVRTDTQYF
-,TRBJ2-1,TRBV30,TGTGCCTGGAGTGCTGGGGGGCCGAATGAGCAGTTCTTC,CAWSAGGPNEQFF
TRBD1,TRBJ2-2,TRBV6-4,TGTGCCAGCAGTGGCGGACAGGGAGAGACCGGGGAGCTGTTTTTT,CASSGGQGETGELFF
-,TRBJ1-3,TRBV6-1,TGTGCCAGCAGTGAAAACGGTTGGGGCTGGGACACCATATATTTT,CASSENGWGWDTIYF
-,TRBJ2-1,TRBV5-6,TGTGCCAGCAGCGGGGGGGCCTCCTACAATGAGCAGTTCTTC,CASSGGASYNEQFF
-,TRBJ2-3,TRBV28,TGTGCCAGCAGCCCTAGAGATACGCAGTATTTT,CASSPRDTQYF
-,TRBJ2-7,TRBV6-6,TGTGCCAGCAGTTATATAGCGGTCTACGAGCAGTACTTC,CASSYIAVYEQYF
TRBD2,TRBJ2-3,TRBV9,TGTGCCAGCAGCGCCCCTTTGAGGCCTAGCGGGGGGCGAATCACAGATACGCAGTATTTT,CASSAPLRPSGGRITDTQYF
-,TRBJ2-1,TRBV30,TGTGCCTGGAGCCTTAGTAATGAGCAGTTCTTC,CAWSLSNEQFF
TRBD2,TRBJ2-5,TRBV7-8,TGTGCCAGCCGCCATCTAGCGGGGCAAGAGACCCAGTACTTC,CASRHLAGQETQYF
-,TRBJ1-1,TRBV4-1,TGCGCCAGCAGCTACGGACAGGAAGCTTTCTTT,CASSYGQEAFF
TRBD2,TRBJ2-3,TRBV9,TGTGCCAGCAGCGGGGTAGCGGGGGGGCCACATACGCAGTATTTT,CASSGVAGGPHTQYF
TRBD1,TRBJ2-1,TRBV30,TGTGCCTTGCGGACAGGGCAATGGGAGCAGTTCTTC,CALRTGQWEQFF